Described below is a single T cell receptor beta chain sequence and its context. The sample is drawn from a study of Ad26.COV2.S vaccination and SARS-CoV-2 variants. On the study more broadly: The donor belonged to the COV1001 Ad26.COV2.S trial arm. Doses of Ad26.COV2.S were injected into muscle once or twice, 56 days apart.

The treatment is: over 15 received Ad26.COV2.S at low or high dose, single or two shots; 5 received placebo; per-sample allocation not given. The study sampled participants on day 63 after the first vaccine or placebo injection. An 18-55-year-old adult in Boston served as donor. Assay: immunoSEQ multiplex PCR; the TCRdb copy retains only in-frame clones and omits some. Of 350,000 to 550,000 clones listed, roughly 89% are singletons. This sequence was found in a person between 18 and 65 years old who received the Ad26.COV2.S COVID-19 vaccine or a placebo. The sample here was peripheral blood, taken in a trial of Ad26.COV2.S vaccine versus placebo.

CDR3 sequence reads: CAWRLTANTEAFF. DNA for the CDR3: TGTGCCTGGAGGCTTACAGCGAACACTGAAGCTTTCTTT. This chain links TRBV30 with TRBJ1-1; D is unclear. The CDR3 runs to 13 residues. V was trimmed by 3 bases and J by 1 base, leaving 9 bases between them. In germline, CDR1 is GTSNPN, CDR2 SVGIG (reference sequence).